This TCR beta chain was captured by sequencing in a study of T cells in Graves' hyperthyroidism and ophthalmopathy. CDR1 and CDR2 from the germline V gene are MNHNS and SASEGT. The CDR3 runs 14 residues. V was cut by 5 bases and J by 7 bases, with 15 bases left in between. These patients, aged 18 to 65, had recently diagnosed hyperthyroidism lasting under 2 months. RNA transcripts were the template for amplifying TCR beta CDR3 regions. The HTBI set primed first-round TCR CDR3 RT-PCR. One entry per CDR3 protein results from TCRdb running MiXCR on the multiplex PCR reads. The sample has under 350,000 distinct CDR3 sequences, about 18% seen once; the top ten hold approximately 54%. This clonotype turned up a few times.

This receptor was obtained from a woman between 50 and 59 years old with Graves' hyperthyroidism. Sequencing was done on a sample of blood. This chain links TRBV6-1 with TRBJ2-1; D is possibly TRBD2 (6 bases). The CDR3 sequence: CASSTGVAKNEQFF. As DNA, the CDR3 is TGTGCCAGCAGTACGGGGGTAGCAAAGAATGAGCAGTTCTTC.